These 9 T cell receptor beta chains share one sample of origin, sequenced in a study of long-term antiretroviral therapy in people with HIV. At the survey level, the v3.0 immunoSEQ assay was run. Sequenced by immunoSEQ multiplex PCR; TCRdb stores in-frame clones only, minus some. This table has 20,000 or so clones, less than 85% appearing once. The source was unsorted PBMCs, collected 0.5 years before starting antiretroviral therapy. Receptor source: a woman between 45 and 60 years old with HIV.

This clone appeared a few times. Here the CDR3 DNA reads TGTGCCAGCAGTTTAAAACAGCACAATCAGCCCCAGCATTTT. Translated, it gives CASSLKQHNQPQHF. The chain has TRBV27 and TRBJ1-5; D uncertain. The CDR3 has 14 amino acids. In germline, CDR1 is MNHEY, CDR2 SMNVEV (reference sequence). The germline V and J ends were trimmed by 2 bases and 3 bases, with 8 bases remaining between them.

This chain uses TRBV27 with TRBJ2-7; D is unresolved. This CDR3 contains 10 residues. The V end lost 9 bases, the J end lost 4 bases, and 7 bases lay between the germline ends. CDR1 MNHEY and CDR2 SMNVEV come from the germline V gene (reference sequence). CDR3 in DNA: TGTGCCAGGGGTATGTACGAGCAGTACTTC. Encoded protein: CARGMYEQYF.

The rearrangement links TRBV14 to TRBJ2-7; TRBD1 aligns across 7 bases. Germline loops: CDR1 SGHDN, CDR2 FVKESK. The V segment lost 6 bases and the J segment 3 bases; nucleotides outside the gene matches: 11. This CDR3 spans 15 amino acids. The CDR3 loop reads CASRQPGQPDYEQYV. The CDR3, as DNA: TGTGCCAGCAGGCAACCGGGACAGCCCGACTACGAGCAGTACGTC.

The J gene is TRBJ1-3, the V gene TRBV5-6; weak D call: TRBD1 (5 bases). The CDR3 totals 16 residues. The V gene lost 1 base and the J gene lost 0 bases, with 11 bases spanning the gap. The V gene's germline CDR1 is SGHDT and CDR2 YYEEEE. CDR3 loop: CASSLWGKSSGNTIYF. DNA of the CDR3: TGTGCCAGCAGCTTGTGGGGCAAGAGCTCTGGAAACACCATATATTTT.

In its sample, this clone was seen a few times. The chain joins TRBV19 to TRBJ2-3, with TRBD1 as a possible D gene (6 bases). Germline values: CDR1 LNHDA, CDR2 SQIVND (reference sequence). V dropped 2 bases and J dropped 3 bases, with 9 bases sitting between them. This CDR3 region has 14 residues. CDR3 coding DNA: TGTGCCAGTAGTATACAGGGGACGACAGATACGCAGTATTTT. It codes for CASSIQGTTDTQYF.

The chain uses TRBV6-1 and TRBJ1-2; 9 positions agree with TRBD1. The CDR3 has 15 amino acids. CDR1 and CDR2 from the germline V gene are MNHNS and SASEGT. Unmatched junction bases numbered 5, after V lost 2 bases and J lost 4 bases. In nucleotides, the CDR3 is TGTGCCAGCAGTGAAATGGGACAGGGTTCCTATGGCTACACCTTC. This gives the protein CASSEMGQGSYGYTF.

The rearrangement links TRBV27 to TRBJ2-2; weak D call: TRBD2 (5 bases). The CDR3 is 15 amino acids. V lost 3 bases to trimming and J lost 1 base, with 9 bases between them. Per the germline V gene, CDR1 is MNHEY and CDR2 is SMNVEV (reference sequence). CDR3 residues: CASSFEGLNTGELFF. CDR3 nucleotide sequence: TGTGCCAGCAGTTTTGAGGGTTTGAACACCGGGGAGCTGTTTTTT.

The chain is built from TRBV7-3 and TRBJ1-1; D uncertain. Germline values: CDR1 SGHTA, CDR2 FQGTGA. Trimming took 5 bases from V and 1 from J, leaving 11 bases between them. There are 14 residues in the CDR3. This CDR3 is CASSLLAGNTEAFF. In DNA, the CDR3 is TGTGCCAGCAGCCTCTTGGCGGGGAACACTGAAGCTTTCTTT.

The chain links TRBV19 to TRBJ1-6, with D tentatively TRBD1 (6 bases). From germline, CDR1 is LNHDA and CDR2 SQIVND (reference sequence). The V and J ends lost 5 bases and 7 bases respectively, with 9 bases between them. The length of the CDR3 is 13 residues. The CDR3 coding sequence is TGTGCCAGTAGTCACAGGGAGAATTCACCCCTCCACTTT. The encoded protein is CASSHRENSPLHF.